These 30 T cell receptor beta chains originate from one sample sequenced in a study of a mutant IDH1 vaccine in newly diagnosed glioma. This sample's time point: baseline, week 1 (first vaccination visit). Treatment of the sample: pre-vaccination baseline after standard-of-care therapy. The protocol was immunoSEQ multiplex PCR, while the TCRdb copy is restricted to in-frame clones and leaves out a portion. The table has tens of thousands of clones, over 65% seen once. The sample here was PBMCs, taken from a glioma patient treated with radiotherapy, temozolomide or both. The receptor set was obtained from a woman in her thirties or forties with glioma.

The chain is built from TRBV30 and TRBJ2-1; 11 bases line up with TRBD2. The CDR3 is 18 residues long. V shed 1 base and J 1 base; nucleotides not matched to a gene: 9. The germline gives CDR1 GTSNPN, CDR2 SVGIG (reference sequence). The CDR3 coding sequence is TGTGCCTGGAGTGGGTTTAGCGGGGGGGCCAGGTCCTACAATGAGCAGTTCTTC. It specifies CAWSGFSGGARSYNEQFF.

The CDR3 sequence is CASSLREGTGELFF. Written as DNA, the CDR3 is TGTGCCAGCAGTTTAAGGGAGGGTACCGGGGAGCTGTTTTTT. V is TRBV27 and J is TRBJ2-2; 7 nucleotides match TRBD2. The junction had 2 bases not matched to a gene; V was cut back by 2 bases and J by 5 bases. The CDR3 length is 14 residues. Germline-derived CDR1 and CDR2 are MNHEY and SMNVEV (reference sequence).

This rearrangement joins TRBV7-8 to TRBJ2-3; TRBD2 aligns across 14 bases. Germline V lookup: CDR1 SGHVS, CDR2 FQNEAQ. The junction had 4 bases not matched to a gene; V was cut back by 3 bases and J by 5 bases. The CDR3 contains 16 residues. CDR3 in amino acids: CASSLTSGGAGDTQYF. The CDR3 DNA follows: TGTGCCAGCAGCTTGACTAGCGGGGGGGCCGGAGATACGCAGTATTTT.

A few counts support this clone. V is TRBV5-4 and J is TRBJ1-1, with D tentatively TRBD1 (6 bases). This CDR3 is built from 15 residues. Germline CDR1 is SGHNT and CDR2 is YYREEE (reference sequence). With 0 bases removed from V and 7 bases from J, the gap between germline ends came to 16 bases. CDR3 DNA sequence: TGTGCCAGCAGCTTGGCTTGGGCAGGGGCGGGTGAAGCTTTCTTT. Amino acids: CASSLAWAGAGEAFF.

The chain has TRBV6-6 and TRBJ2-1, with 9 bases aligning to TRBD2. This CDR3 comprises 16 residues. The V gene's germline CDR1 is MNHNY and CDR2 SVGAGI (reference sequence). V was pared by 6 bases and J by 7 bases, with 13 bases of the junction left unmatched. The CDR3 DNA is TGTGCCAGCAGCTACGGGCGTAGCGGGGGAAAAAATGAGCAGTTCTTC. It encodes CASSYGRSGGKNEQFF.

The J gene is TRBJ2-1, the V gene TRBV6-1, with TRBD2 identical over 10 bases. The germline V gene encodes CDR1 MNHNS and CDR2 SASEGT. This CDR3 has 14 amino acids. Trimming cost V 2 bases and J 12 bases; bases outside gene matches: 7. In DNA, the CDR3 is TGTGCCAGCAGTGAAATAAGCGGGGGGGCCGGGCAGTTCTTC. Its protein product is CASSEISGGAGQFF.

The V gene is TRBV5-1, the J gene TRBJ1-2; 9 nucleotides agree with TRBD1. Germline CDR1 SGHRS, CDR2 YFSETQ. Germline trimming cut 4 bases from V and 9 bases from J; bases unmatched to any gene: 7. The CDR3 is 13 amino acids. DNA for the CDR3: TGCGCCAGCAGCCCGGGACAGGGAAATCGCTACACCTTC. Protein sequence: CASSPGQGNRYTF.

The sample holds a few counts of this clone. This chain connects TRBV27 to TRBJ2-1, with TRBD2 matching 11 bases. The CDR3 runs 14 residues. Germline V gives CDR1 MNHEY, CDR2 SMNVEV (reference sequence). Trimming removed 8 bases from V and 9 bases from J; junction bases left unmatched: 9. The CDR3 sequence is CASRGLAGGIEQFF. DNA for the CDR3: TGTGCCAGCCGTGGGCTAGCGGGGGGTATTGAGCAGTTCTTC.

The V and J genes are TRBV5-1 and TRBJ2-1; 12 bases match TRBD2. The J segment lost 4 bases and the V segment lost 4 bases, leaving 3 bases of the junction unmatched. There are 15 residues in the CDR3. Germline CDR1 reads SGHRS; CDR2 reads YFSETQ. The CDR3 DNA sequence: TGCGCCAGCAGCCTAGGACTAGCGGGGTACAATGAGCAGTTCTTC. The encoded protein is CASSLGLAGYNEQFF.

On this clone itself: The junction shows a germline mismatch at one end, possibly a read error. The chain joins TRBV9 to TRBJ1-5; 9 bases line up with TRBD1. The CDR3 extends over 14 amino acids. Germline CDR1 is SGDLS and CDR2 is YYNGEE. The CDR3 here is CACSPRTGDQPQHF. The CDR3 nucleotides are TGTGCCTGCAGCCCGAGGACAGGGGACCAGCCCCAGCATTTT.

The CDR3 is CASSPQVRLSGANVLTF. The CDR3 region has the DNA TGTGCCAGCAGCCCCCAGGTCCGGCTCTCTGGGGCCAACGTCCTGACTTTC. This chain connects TRBV5-4 to TRBJ2-6; no definite D call. The CDR3 length is 17 residues. Trimming took off 4 bases at V and 0 bases at J, with 14 bases between the two ends. The V gene's germline CDR1 is SGHNT and CDR2 YYREEE (reference sequence).

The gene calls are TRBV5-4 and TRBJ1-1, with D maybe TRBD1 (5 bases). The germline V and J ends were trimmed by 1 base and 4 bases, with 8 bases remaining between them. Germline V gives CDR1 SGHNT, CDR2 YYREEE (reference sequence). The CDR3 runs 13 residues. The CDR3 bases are TGTGCCAGCAGCTTGAAGGGGCCCACTGAAGCTTTCTTT. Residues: CASSLKGPTEAFF.

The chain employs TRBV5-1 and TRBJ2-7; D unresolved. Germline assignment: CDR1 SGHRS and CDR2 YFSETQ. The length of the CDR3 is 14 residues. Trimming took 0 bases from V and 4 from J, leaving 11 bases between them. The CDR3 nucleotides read TGCGCCAGCAGCTTGGAAAGTTCGAAATACGAGCAGTACTTC. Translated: CASSLESSKYEQYF.

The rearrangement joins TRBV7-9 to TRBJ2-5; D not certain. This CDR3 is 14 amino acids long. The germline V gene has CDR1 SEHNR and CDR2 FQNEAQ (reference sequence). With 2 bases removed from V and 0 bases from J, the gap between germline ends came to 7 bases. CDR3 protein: CASSLSEYQETQYF. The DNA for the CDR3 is TGTGCCAGCAGCTTATCAGAGTACCAAGAGACCCAGTACTTC.

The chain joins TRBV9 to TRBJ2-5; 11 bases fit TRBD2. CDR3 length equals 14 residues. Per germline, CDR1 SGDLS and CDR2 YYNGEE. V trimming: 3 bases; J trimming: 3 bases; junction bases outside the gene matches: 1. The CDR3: CASSGGLAEETQYF. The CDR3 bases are TGTGCCAGCAGCGGGGGACTAGCGGAAGAGACCCAGTACTTC.

CDR3 in DNA: TGCAGCGCCCAGAACACTGAAGCTTTCTTT. This gives the protein CSAQNTEAFF. This chain joins TRBV29-1 and TRBJ1-1; D unresolved. Germline V gene sequence: CDR1 SQVTM, CDR2 ANQGSEA. Deletions cut 7 bases from V and 1 base from J, with 4 bases between. The CDR3 length is 10 residues.

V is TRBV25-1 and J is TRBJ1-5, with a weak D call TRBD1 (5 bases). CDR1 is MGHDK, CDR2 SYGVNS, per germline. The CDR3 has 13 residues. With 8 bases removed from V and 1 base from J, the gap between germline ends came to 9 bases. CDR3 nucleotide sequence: TGTGCCAGCGGGGGGGACAGCAATCAGCCCCAGCATTTT. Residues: CASGGDSNQPQHF.

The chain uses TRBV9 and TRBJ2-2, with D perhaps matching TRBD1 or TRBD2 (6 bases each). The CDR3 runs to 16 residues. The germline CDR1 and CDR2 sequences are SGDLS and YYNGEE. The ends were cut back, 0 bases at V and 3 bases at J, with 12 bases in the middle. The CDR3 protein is CASSVVGGRDTGELFF. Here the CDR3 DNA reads TGTGCCAGCAGCGTAGTAGGGGGGCGGGACACCGGGGAGCTGTTTTTT.

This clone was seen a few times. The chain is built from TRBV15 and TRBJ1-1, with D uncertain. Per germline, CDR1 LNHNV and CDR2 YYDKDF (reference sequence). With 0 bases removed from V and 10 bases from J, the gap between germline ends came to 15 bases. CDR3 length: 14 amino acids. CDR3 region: CATSRELLGARAFF. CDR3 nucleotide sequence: TGTGCCACCAGCAGAGAGCTTTTGGGAGCGAGAGCTTTCTTT.

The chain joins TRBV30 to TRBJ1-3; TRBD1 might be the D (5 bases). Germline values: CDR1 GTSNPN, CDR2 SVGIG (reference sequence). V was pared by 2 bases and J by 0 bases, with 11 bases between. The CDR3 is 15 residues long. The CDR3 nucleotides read TGTGCCTGGAGTCGACAGATCCACTCTGGAAACACCATATATTTT. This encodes CAWSRQIHSGNTIYF.

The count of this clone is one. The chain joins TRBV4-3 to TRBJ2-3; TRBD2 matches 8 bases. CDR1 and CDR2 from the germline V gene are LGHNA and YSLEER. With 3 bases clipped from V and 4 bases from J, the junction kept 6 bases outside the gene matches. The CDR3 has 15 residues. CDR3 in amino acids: CASSQGLGSADTQYF. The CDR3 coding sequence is TGCGCCAGCAGCCAGGGACTAGGATCAGCAGATACGCAGTATTTT.

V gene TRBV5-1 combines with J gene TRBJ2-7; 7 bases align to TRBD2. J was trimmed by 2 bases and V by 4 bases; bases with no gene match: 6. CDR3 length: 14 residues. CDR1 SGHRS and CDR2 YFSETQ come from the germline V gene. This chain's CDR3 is CASSSGVRAYEQYF. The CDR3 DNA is TGCGCCAGCAGCAGCGGGGTGAGAGCCTACGAGCAGTACTTC.

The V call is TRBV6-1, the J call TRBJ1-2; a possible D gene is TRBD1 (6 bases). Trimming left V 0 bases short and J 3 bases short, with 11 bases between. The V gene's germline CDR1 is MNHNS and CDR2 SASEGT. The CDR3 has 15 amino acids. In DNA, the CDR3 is TGTGCCAGCAGTGAAGCGTTAGGACAGCACTATGGCTACACCTTC. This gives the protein CASSEALGQHYGYTF.

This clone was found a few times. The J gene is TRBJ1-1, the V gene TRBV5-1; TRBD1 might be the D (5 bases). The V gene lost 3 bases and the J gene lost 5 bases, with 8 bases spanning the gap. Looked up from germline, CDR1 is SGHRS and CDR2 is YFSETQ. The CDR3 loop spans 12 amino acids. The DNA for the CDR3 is TGCGCCAGCAGCTCGGGGGGGACTGAAGCTTTCTTT. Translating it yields CASSSGGTEAFF. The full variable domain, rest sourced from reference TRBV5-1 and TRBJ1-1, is KAGVTQTPRYLIKTRGQQVTLSCSPISGHRSVSWYQQTPGQGLQFLFEYFSETQRNKGNFPGRFSGRQFSNSRSEMNVSTLELGDSALYLCASSSGGTEAFFGQGTRLTVV.

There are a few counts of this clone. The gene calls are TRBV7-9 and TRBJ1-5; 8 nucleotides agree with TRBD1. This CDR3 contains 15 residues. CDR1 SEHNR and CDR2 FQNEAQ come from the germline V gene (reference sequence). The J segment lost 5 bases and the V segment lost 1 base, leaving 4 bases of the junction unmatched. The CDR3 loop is CASSLGTGQYQPQHF. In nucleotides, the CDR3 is TGTGCCAGCAGCTTAGGGACAGGGCAATATCAGCCCCAGCATTTT.

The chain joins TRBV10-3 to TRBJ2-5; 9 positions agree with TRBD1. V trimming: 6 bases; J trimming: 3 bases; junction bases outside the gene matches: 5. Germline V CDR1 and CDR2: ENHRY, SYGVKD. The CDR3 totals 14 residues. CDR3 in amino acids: CAISLTGGEETQYF. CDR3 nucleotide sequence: TGTGCCATCAGCTTAACAGGGGGCGAAGAGACCCAGTACTTC.

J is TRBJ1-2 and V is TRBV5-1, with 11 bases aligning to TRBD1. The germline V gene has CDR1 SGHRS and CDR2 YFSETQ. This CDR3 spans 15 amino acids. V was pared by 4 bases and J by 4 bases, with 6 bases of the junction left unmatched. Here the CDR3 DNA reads TGCGCCAGCAGCCACGGACAGGGGGCGGCCTATGGCTACACCTTC. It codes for CASSHGQGAAYGYTF.

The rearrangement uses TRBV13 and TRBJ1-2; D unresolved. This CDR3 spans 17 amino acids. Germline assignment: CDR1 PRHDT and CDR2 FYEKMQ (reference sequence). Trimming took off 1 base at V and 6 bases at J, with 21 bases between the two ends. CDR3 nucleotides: TGTGCCAGCAGCTTAGCCCCCGGGGTTAGGGAAGGTAATGGCTACACCTTC. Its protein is CASSLAPGVREGNGYTF. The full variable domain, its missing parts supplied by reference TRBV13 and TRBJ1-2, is AAGVIQSPRHLIKEKRETATLKCYPIPRHDTVYWYQQGPGQDPQFLISFYEKMQSDKGSIPDRFSAQQFSDYHSELNMSSLELGDSALYFCASSLAPGVREGNGYTFGSGTRLTVV.

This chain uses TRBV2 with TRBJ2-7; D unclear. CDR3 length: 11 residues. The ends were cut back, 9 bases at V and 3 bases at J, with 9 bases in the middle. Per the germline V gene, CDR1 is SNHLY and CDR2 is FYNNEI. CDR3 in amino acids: CASTIHYEQYF. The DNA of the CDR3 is TGTGCCAGTACGATACACTACGAGCAGTACTTC.

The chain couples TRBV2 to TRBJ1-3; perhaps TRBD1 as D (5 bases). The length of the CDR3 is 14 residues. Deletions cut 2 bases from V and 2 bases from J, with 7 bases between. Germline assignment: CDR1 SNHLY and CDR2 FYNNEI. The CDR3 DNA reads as TGTGCCAGCAGTGAACAGGGAGCTGGAAACACCATATATTTT. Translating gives CASSEQGAGNTIYF.